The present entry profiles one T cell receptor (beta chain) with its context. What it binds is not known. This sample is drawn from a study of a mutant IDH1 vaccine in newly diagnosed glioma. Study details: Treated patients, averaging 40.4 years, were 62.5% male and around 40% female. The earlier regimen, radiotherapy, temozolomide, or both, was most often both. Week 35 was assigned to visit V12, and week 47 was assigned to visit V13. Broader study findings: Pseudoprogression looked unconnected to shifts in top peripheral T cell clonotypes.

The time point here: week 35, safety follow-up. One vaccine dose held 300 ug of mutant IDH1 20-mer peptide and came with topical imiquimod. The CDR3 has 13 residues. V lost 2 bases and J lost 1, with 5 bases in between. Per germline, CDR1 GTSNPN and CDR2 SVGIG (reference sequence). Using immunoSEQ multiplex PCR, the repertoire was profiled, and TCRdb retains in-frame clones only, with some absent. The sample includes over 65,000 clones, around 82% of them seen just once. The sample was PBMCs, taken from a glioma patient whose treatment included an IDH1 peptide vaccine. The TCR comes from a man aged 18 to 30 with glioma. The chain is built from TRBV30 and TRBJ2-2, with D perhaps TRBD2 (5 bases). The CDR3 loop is CAWSRGNTGELFF. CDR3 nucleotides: TGTGCCTGGAGTCGGGGGAACACCGGGGAGCTGTTTTTT.